The entry below gives a single T cell receptor (beta chain) sequence along with its context. The CDR3 consists of 15 residues. Germline CDR1 reads WNHNN; CDR2 reads SYGVQD (reference sequence). Trimming took 6 bases from V and 5 from J; bases not matched to a gene: 9. The primer mix had 60 Vbeta and 13 Jbeta primers. Libraries were prepared by immunoSEQ multiplex PCR; TCRdb keeps only in-frame clonotypes and omits some of them. The sample lists around 150,000 clones, around 80% occurring once. The data are from a study of cytomegalovirus exposure and HLA in healthy donors. The chain carries TRBV10-1 and TRBJ1-1, with 10 bases lining up with TRBD1. The sequenced material came from PBMCs. The clonotype was recovered from a man aged 35 to 55 in good health and CMV-seropositive. CDR3 region: CASSQPGQGFTEAFF. CDR3 in DNA: TGCGCCAGCAGCCAGCCGGGACAGGGGTTTACTGAAGCTTTCTTT.